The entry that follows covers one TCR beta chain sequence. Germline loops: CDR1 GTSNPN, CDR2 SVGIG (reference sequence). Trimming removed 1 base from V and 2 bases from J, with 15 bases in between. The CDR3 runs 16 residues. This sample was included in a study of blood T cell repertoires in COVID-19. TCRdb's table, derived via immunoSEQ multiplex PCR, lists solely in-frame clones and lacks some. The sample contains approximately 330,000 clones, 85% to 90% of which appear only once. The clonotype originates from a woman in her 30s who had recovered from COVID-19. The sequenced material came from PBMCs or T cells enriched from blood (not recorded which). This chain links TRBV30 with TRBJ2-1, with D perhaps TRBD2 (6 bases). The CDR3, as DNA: TGTGCCTGGAGTGGACCTTTTAGGACTACCTACAATGAGCAGTTCTTC. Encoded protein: CAWSGPFRTTYNEQFF.